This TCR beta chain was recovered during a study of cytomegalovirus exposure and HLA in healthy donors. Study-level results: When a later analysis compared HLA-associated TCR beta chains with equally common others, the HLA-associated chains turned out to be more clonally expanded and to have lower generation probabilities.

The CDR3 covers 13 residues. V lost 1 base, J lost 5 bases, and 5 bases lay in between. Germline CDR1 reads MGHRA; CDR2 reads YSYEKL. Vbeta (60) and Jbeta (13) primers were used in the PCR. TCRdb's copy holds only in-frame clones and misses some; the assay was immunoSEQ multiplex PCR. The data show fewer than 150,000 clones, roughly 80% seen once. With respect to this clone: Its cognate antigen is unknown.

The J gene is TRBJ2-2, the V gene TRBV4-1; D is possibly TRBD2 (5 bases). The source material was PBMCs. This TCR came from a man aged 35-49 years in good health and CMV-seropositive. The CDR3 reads CASSQGGTGELFF. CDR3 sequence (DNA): TGCGCCAGCAGCCAAGGAGGGACCGGGGAGCTGTTTTTT.